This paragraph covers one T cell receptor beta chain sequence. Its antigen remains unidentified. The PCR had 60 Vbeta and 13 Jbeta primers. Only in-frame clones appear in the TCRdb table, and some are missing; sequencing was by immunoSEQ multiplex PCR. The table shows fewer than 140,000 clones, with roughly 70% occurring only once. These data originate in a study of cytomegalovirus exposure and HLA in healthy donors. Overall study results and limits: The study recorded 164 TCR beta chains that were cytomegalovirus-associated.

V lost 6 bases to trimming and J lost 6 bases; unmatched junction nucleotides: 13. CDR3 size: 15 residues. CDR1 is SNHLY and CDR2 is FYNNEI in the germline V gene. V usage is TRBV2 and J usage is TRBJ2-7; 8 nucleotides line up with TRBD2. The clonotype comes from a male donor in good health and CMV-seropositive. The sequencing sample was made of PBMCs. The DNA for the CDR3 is TGTGCCAGCAGGGATGCTGCGGGAGGTCTATCCGAGCAGTACTTC. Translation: CASRDAAGGLSEQYF.